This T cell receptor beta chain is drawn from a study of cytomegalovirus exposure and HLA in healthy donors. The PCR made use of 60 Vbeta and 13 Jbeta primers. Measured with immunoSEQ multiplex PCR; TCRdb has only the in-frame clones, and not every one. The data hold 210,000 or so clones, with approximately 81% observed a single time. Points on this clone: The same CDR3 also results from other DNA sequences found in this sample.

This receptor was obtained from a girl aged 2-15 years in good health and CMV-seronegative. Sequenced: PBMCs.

The CDR3 here is CASSPGSQETQYF. CDR3 DNA sequence: TGTGCCAGCTCACCAGGGAGTCAAGAGACCCAGTACTTC. The chain is built from TRBV18 and TRBJ2-5, with D maybe TRBD2 (5 bases). V lost 2 bases, J lost 2 bases, and 6 bases lay in between. Germline V lookup: CDR1 KGHSH, CDR2 LQKENI. This CDR3 comprises 13 residues.